The 18 T cell receptor beta chains in this list originate from one sample, sequenced in a study of identical twins. MiXCR, applied by TCRdb to the 5' RACE reads, yields one record per CDR3 protein. The sample shows 400,000 to 550,000 distinct CDR3 sequences, roughly an eighth of them seen only once. These same data were also listed under a study on yellow fever vaccine responses in identical twins.

Specimen: CD4+ T cells sorted from blood. Source of these receptors: a woman aged 18-29 years in good health.

This chain links TRBV20-1 with TRBJ2-2; D gene ambiguous. The CDR3 length is 15 residues. Germline lookup yields CDR1 DFQATT and CDR2 SNEGSKA (reference sequence). V shed 5 bases and J shed 3 bases, with 16 bases lying between them. Here the CDR3 reads CSAPKAESDTGELFF. CDR3 nucleotide sequence: TGCAGTGCTCCTAAGGCCGAATCGGACACCGGGGAGCTGTTTTTT.

A few counts support this clonotype. The chain is built from TRBV20-1 and TRBJ1-5; 9 bases match TRBD1. V lost 5 bases to trimming and J lost 3 bases; unmatched junction nucleotides: 2. In germline, CDR1 is DFQATT, CDR2 SNEGSKA (reference sequence). This CDR3 is built from 13 residues. The CDR3 DNA follows: TGCAGTGCTCGGACAGGGGTCAATCAGCCCCAGCATTTT. Protein sequence: CSARTGVNQPQHF.

This clonotype has just a few counts. The chain joins TRBV7-9 to TRBJ2-7; D gene uncertain. Per germline, CDR1 SEHNR and CDR2 FQNEAQ (reference sequence). The CDR3 is 15 residues long. V shed 5 bases and J shed 2 bases, with 16 bases lying between them. In nucleotides, the CDR3 is TGTGCCAGCAGCCCCCGGCGAGATTCAGCCTACGAGCAGTACTTC. Protein product: CASSPRRDSAYEQYF.

This clonotype has a handful of counts. The V and J genes are TRBV20-1 and TRBJ1-4, with 10 bases fitting TRBD1. CDR1 and CDR2 from the germline V gene are DFQATT and SNEGSKA (reference sequence). The CDR3 is 14 amino acids. V lost 1 base, J lost 10 bases, and 6 bases stayed unmatched. This CDR3 reads CSARGDRGVGKLFF. The CDR3 DNA reads as TGCAGTGCTAGAGGGGACAGGGGAGTTGGAAAACTGTTTTTT.

The chain has TRBV9 and TRBJ1-1; 8 bases fit TRBD1. Germline assignment: CDR1 SGDLS and CDR2 YYNGEE. V dropped 0 bases and J dropped 4; count of bases not matched to a gene: 5. This CDR3 comprises 15 residues. In nucleotides, the CDR3 is TGTGCCAGCAGCGTAGCTTCCCAGGGGGCCACTGAAGCTTTCTTT. Its protein is CASSVASQGATEAFF.

This clonotype has at least ten counts. V and J are TRBV20-1 and TRBJ2-7; perhaps TRBD1 as D (6 bases). This CDR3 is built from 13 residues. V dropped 4 bases and J dropped 5 bases, with 15 bases sitting between them. Germline assignment: CDR1 DFQATT and CDR2 SNEGSKA (reference sequence). CDR3 nucleotide sequence: TGCAGTGCTAACCCGCAGGGGTTGCACGAGCAGTACTTC. It yields the protein CSANPQGLHEQYF.

The chain combines TRBV4-3 with TRBJ2-7, with 7 bases that match TRBD2. The CDR3 extends over 14 amino acids. Germline CDR1 reads LGHNA; CDR2 reads YSLEER. V was pared by 4 bases and J by 6 bases, with 9 bases of the junction left unmatched. The CDR3 reads CASSPGLGSGEQYF. The CDR3, as DNA: TGCGCCAGCAGCCCTGGACTAGGTTCCGGCGAGCAGTACTTC.

This clonotype was seen a few times. The chain uses TRBV7-3 and TRBJ2-7, with 12 bases matching TRBD2. Trimming took 6 bases from V and 6 from J; bases not matched to a gene: 9. This CDR3 region has 15 residues. From germline, CDR1 is SGHTA and CDR2 FQGTGA. CDR3 sequence reads: CASSSNGLAGSEQYF. CDR3 coding DNA: TGTGCCAGCAGTTCTAACGGACTAGCGGGGAGCGAGCAGTACTTC.

The sample holds a few counts of this clonotype. CDR3 bases: TGCAGTGCTAGGGACAGGGGTAGGGGCAATCAGCCCCAGCATTTT. This gives the protein CSARDRGRGNQPQHF. The chain is built from TRBV20-1 and TRBJ1-5; TRBD1 matches at 9 bases. Looked up from germline, CDR1 is DFQATT and CDR2 is SNEGSKA (reference sequence). The CDR3 extends over 15 amino acids. The ends lost 3 bases at V and 2 bases at J; junction bases unmatched: 5.

In its sample, this clonotype was seen a few times. This chain joins TRBV5-4 and TRBJ2-1; 11 bases line up with TRBD2. V shed 3 bases, J shed 5 bases, and the junction held 4 bases outside the gene matches. Germline V gene sequence: CDR1 SGHNT, CDR2 YYREEE (reference sequence). The CDR3 consists of 15 residues. CDR3 in amino acids: CASSSAGLADNEQFF. The CDR3 bases are TGTGCCAGCAGCTCGGCGGGACTAGCGGACAATGAGCAGTTCTTC.

This clonotype has a count of ten or more. J is TRBJ1-6 and V is TRBV4-2; D remains ambiguous. Germline V lookup: CDR1 LGHNA, CDR2 YNFKEQ. V lost 4 bases to trimming and J lost 10 bases, with 8 bases between them. The CDR3 covers 12 residues. The CDR3 nucleotides are TGTGCCAGCAGCCGACGTTCCTCACCCCTCCACTTT. Translating it yields CASSRRSSPLHF.

This clonotype occurred many times. J is TRBJ1-5 and V is TRBV5-1; TRBD1 agrees at 10 bases. This CDR3 spans 16 amino acids. Losses at the gene ends were 0 bases for V and 4 bases for J; bases not matched to a gene: 4. Germline V gene sequence: CDR1 SGHRS, CDR2 YFSETQ. CDR3 nucleotides: TGCGCCAGCAGCTTGGGGGACAGGGGCCTGAATCAGCCCCAGCATTTT. Its translation is CASSLGDRGLNQPQHF.

V is TRBV9 and J is TRBJ2-1; D is unresolved. Germline V lookup: CDR1 SGDLS, CDR2 YYNGEE. The V end was cut by 4 bases, the J end by 0 bases, with 17 bases between. CDR3 length equals 17 residues. The CDR3 is CASSPLSFPSSYNEQFF. The CDR3 bases are TGTGCCAGCAGCCCCCTGAGTTTTCCGAGCTCCTACAATGAGCAGTTCTTC.

V and J are TRBV7-8 and TRBJ2-3; D is unclear. The CDR3 loop spans 14 amino acids. CDR1 and CDR2 from the germline V gene are SGHVS and FQNEAQ. The germline V and J ends were trimmed by 1 base and 5 bases, with 10 bases remaining between them. The CDR3 is CASSLVSPGDTQYF. CDR3 sequence (DNA): TGTGCCAGCAGCTTAGTCTCCCCCGGAGATACGCAGTATTTT.

The chain has TRBV4-3 and TRBJ2-6; 13 nucleotides agree with TRBD2. The V and J ends lost 5 bases and 2 bases, in that order; junction bases with no gene match: 6. Germline V gene lookup returns CDR1 LGHNA and CDR2 YSLEER. The CDR3 has 18 residues. CDR3 coding DNA: TGCGCCAGCAGCTCACTAGCGGGAGGGCTCCCTGGGGCCAACGTCCTGACTTTC. Its protein product is CASSSLAGGLPGANVLTF.

This clonotype came up a few times. V is TRBV5-1 and J is TRBJ2-2, with 8 nucleotides matching TRBD1. V was pared by 4 bases and J by 5 bases, with 10 bases of the junction left unmatched. The germline CDR1 and CDR2 sequences are SGHRS and YFSETQ. The CDR3 contains 16 residues. CDR3 nucleotide sequence: TGCGCCAGCAGCCAACGACAGGGGCGAAGAACCGGGGAGCTGTTTTTT. It is translated as CASSQRQGRRTGELFF.

This clonotype was counted between two and nine times. The genes are TRBV12-3 or TRBV12-4 and TRBJ2-1; 7 bases agree with TRBD2. V trimming: 0 bases; J trimming: 2 bases; junction bases outside the gene matches: 7. This CDR3 contains 17 residues. The CDR3 loop reads CASSLALGGGAYNEQFF. CDR3 nucleotides: TGTGCCAGCAGTTTAGCGCTTGGGGGGGGGGCCTACAATGAGCAGTTCTTC.

The chain employs TRBV20-1 and TRBJ2-7, with no clear D. The V gene's germline CDR1 is DFQATT and CDR2 SNEGSKA (reference sequence). There are 15 residues in the CDR3. Trimming took off 6 bases at V and 3 bases at J, with 21 bases between the two ends. The CDR3, as DNA: TGCAGTGCAATCCCACTTCAGACGGCAGACTACGAGCAGTACTTC. This sequence encodes CSAIPLQTADYEQYF.